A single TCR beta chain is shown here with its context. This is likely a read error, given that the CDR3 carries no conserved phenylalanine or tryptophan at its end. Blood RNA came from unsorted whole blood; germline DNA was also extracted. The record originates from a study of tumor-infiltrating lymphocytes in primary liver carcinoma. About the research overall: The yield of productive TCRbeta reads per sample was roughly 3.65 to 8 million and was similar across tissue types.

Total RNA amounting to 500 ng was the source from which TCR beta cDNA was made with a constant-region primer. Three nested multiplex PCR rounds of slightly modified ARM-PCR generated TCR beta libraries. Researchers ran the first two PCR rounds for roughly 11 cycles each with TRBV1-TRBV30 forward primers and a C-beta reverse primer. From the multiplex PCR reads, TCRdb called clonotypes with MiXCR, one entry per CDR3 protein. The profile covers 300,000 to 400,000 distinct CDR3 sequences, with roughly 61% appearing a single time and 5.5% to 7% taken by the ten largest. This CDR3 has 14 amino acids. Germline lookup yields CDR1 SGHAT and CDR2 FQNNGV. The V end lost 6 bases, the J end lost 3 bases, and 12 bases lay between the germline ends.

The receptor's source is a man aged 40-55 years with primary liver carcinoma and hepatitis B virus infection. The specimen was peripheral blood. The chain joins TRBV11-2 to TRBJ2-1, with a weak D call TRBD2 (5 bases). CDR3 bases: TGTGCCAGCAGACTAGTGGGAGACTACAATGAGCAGTTCATC. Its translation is CASRLVGDYNEQFI.